These T cell receptor beta chains were read from a single sample in a study of blood T cell repertoires in COVID-19. TCRdb's copy holds only in-frame clones and misses some; the assay was immunoSEQ multiplex PCR. This sample yields 120,000 or so clones, of which approximately 83% are seen a single time; roughly 12% belongs to the top ten. The sample comprised peripheral blood. The receptors shown here come from a man between 60 and 75 years old with acute or convalescent COVID-19. Each CDR3 is given without its conserved first and last residue. Rows give clone size only sometimes, using once, few, many, or a class for an expanded clone.

clone_size	v_call	cdr3_aa
NA	TRBV10-2	ASRARDFGNTGELF
NA	TRBV6-5	ASSYTGFYGYT
few	TRBV10-3	AISPGPEEAF
NA	TRBV28	ASKRGGSYEQY
once	TRBV7-2	ASSPPSTGANYGYT
NA	TRBV6-5	ASRRQSTAYGYT
NA	TRBV5-1	ASSLVGLGNTEAF
NA	TRBV5-5	ASSWVQGIGDTQY
NA	TRBV6-5	ASTGAPTDTQY
once	TRBV24-1	ATSGPGRFGSYEQY
few	TRBV3-1/TRBV3-2	ASRAQGAGYGYT
NA	TRBV19	ASARDRGNFNQPQH
NA	TRBV7-6	ASSLEADFQETQY
once	TRBV4-1	ASSTPGEETQY
NA	TRBV7-3	ASSWDISSYNEQF
NA	TRBV19	ASSKRTSGSTDTQY
NA	TRBV7-9	ASSPRRLAGTEQY
NA	TRBV6-1	ASSEDSSGANVLT
NA	TRBV7-3	ASSLTAVPNSPLH
once	TRBV11-2	ASLRLAGTDTQY
NA	TRBV2	ASSEISGNTIY
few	TRBV2	ASRREGYEQY
NA	TRBV12-5	ASALTEGRNTIY
NA	TRBV5-1	ASSPSGSLPETQY
NA	TRBV19	ASSQGSWNEKLF
NA	TRBV27	ASSHQGAGAPYNEQF
NA	TRBV3-1/TRBV3-2	ASSQDRRGGGYT
NA	TRBV30	ASDRSSYNSPLH
once	TRBV7-8	ASSLGLGVKAGNTIY
NA	TRBV7-2	ASSLGSLPPGVEAF
NA	TRBV5-1	ASSGIAGETQY
NA	TRBV2	ASSPAGDTEAF
NA	TRBV18	ASSQGHLNTEAF
NA	TRBV5-4	ASSLAPDRVNTGELF
NA	TRBV19	ARISGASYNEQF
few	TRBV9	ASSVGNSGVKGTQY
NA	TRBV19	ASTGGRGYNEQF
NA	TRBV5-1	ASSLAGGIYEQY
NA	TRBV4-1	ASSQPLADSRNTQY
few	TRBV10-3	AIGDIDSEAF
NA	TRBV3-1/TRBV3-2	ASSQGYLAGLYNEQF
NA	TRBV7-3	ASSLQGLAGVGEQY
NA	TRBV7-9	ASSLGQGHLTEAF
NA	TRBV7-9	ASSHLQGLNEKLF
NA	TRBV14	ASTATGANEKLF
NA	TRBV6-1	ASSERVSADNQPQH
NA	TRBV10-2	AVGQGGTEAF
NA	TRBV14	ASSDTSGRDEQY
NA	TRBV7-8	ASSLPGGNTEAF
NA	TRBV5-1	ASSITGNAEQF
NA	TRBV5-1	ASSLDGQSSYNEQF
NA	TRBV4-1	ASSHLGEANYGYT
few	TRBV5-4	ASSSGTSSHEQY
once	TRBV5-1	ASSLGAGQGSEKLF
NA	TRBV2	ASSGRQVPSPLH
NA	TRBV24-1	ATSTYGVPTGELF
NA	TRBV9	ASSVRQGEAGANVLT
NA	TRBV5-1	ASSLTHTGAYEQY
NA	TRBV11-2	ASSTRTDNEKLF